The entry that follows covers one T cell receptor (beta chain) sequence. Antigen unknown. Just one base apart from a much larger clone, this may be a read error. This record belongs to a study of read filtering for tumor transcriptome and immune sequencing. General study results and limits: IR-seq captured clonotypes deeper and more reliably than RNA-seq.

The library was built from roughly 400 ng RNA with molecular barcoded adaptors for alpha/delta and beta/gamma chains. TCRdb used MiXCR to reprocess the reads, holding one entry per CDR3 protein. The sample consists of over 15,000 distinct CDR3 sequences, over 20% of them appearing once. Sequenced input: a population of CD138-negative cells sorted from bone marrow. This receptor was taken from a donor aged 40 or older with multiple myeloma.

The CDR3 loop reads CASSPGLIYNKQFF. The CDR3 DNA reads TGTGCCAGCAGCCCTGGACTAATTTACAATAAGCAGTTCTTC. This chain links TRBV3-1 with TRBJ2-1, with D perhaps matching TRBD2 (6 bases). Germline V lookup: CDR1 LGHDT, CDR2 YNNKEL (reference sequence). This CDR3 has 14 amino acids.